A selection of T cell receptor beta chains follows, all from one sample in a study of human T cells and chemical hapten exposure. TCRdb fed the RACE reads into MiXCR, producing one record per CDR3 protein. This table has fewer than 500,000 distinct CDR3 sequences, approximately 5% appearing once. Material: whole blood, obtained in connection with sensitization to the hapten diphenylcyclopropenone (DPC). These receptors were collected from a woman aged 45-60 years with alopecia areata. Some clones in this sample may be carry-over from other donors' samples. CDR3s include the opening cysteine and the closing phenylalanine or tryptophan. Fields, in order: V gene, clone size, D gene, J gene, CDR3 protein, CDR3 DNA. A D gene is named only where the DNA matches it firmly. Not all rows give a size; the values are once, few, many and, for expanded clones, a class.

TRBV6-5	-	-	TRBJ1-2	CASSYSKWGDKNYGYTF	TGTGCCAGCAGTTACTCGAAGTGGGGAGATAAGAACTATGGCTACACCTTC
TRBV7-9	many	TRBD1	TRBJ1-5	CASSLPGQHQPQHF	TGTGCCAGCAGCTTACCGGGACAGCATCAGCCCCAGCATTTT
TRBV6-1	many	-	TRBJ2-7	CASSTKGQVEYF	TGTGCCAGCAGTACCAAGGGACAAGTGGAGTACTTC
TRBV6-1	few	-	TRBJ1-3	CASRGGGPSGNTIYF	TGTGCCAGCAGAGGCGGGGGACCATCTGGAAACACCATATATTTT
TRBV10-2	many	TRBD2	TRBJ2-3	CAVAGPGPDTQYF	TGCGCGGTAGCGGGCCCTGGTCCAGATACGCAGTATTTT
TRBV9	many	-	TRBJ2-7	CASSPMTGSYEQYF	TGTGCCAGCAGCCCCATGACTGGGTCCTACGAGCAGTACTTC
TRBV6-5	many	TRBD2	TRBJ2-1	CASSYWGGSSYNEQFF	TGTGCCAGCAGTTACTGGGGCGGGAGCTCCTACAATGAGCAGTTCTTC
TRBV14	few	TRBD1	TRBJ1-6	CASSQGPPVNRGNLSPLHF	TGTGCCAGCAGCCAGGGACCCCCGGTAAACAGGGGGAACCTCTCACCCCTCCACTTT
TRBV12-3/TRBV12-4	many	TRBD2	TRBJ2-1	CASSREAGTYNEQFF	TGTGCCAGCAGTCGGGAAGCGGGAACCTACAATGAGCAGTTCTTC
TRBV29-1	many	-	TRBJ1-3	CSVPDTGNTIYF	TGCAGCGTGCCGGACACGGGAAACACCATATATTTT
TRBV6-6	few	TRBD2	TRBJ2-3	CASSYVGLAGVTNTQYF	TGTGCCAGCAGTTACGTGGGACTAGCGGGAGTAACAAATACGCAGTATTTT
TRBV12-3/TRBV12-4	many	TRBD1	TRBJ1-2	CASSPGQLYGYTF	TGCGCCAGCAGTCCGGGACAGCTCTATGGCTACACCTTC
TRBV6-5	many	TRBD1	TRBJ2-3	CASRRGQGTYTQYF	TGTGCCAGCAGGCGCGGACAGGGGACATATACGCAGTATTTT
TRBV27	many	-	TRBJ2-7	CASSFRVTYEQYF	TGTGCCAGCAGTTTTAGGGTTACCTACGAGCAGTACTTC
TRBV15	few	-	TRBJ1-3	CATSRDLVPGNTIYF	TGTGCCACCAGCAGAGATCTGGTCCCTGGAAACACCATATATTTT
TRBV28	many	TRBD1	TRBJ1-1	CASSAWTGRTEAFF	TGTGCCAGCAGTGCTTGGACAGGACGAACTGAAGCTTTCTTT
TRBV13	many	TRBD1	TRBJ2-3	CASSGQDSTDTQYF	TGTGCCAGTTCGGGACAGGACAGCACAGATACGCAGTATTTT
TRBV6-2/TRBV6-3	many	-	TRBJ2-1	CASSLLDPLKSVNEQFF	TGTGCCAGCAGCTTACTGGACCCTCTTAAAAGTGTAAATGAGCAGTTCTTC
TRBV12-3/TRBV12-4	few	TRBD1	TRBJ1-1	CASNLQGVGTEAFF	TGTGCCAGCAATCTACAGGGGGTAGGGACTGAAGCTTTCTTT
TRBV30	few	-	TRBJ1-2	CACYREGYTF	TGTGCCTGCTACAGGGAGGGCTACACCTTC
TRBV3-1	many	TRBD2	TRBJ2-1	CASSQPGGAPYNEQFF	TGTGCCAGCAGCCAACCCGGGGGGGCCCCCTACAATGAGCAGTTCTTC
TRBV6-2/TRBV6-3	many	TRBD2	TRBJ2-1	CASSYATSGRNEQFF	TGTGCCAGCAGTTACGCCACTAGCGGGAGGAATGAGCAGTTCTTC
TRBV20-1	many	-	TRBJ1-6	CSAMGGGWNSPLHF	TGCAGTGCCATGGGGGGGGGTTGGAATTCACCCCTCCACTTT